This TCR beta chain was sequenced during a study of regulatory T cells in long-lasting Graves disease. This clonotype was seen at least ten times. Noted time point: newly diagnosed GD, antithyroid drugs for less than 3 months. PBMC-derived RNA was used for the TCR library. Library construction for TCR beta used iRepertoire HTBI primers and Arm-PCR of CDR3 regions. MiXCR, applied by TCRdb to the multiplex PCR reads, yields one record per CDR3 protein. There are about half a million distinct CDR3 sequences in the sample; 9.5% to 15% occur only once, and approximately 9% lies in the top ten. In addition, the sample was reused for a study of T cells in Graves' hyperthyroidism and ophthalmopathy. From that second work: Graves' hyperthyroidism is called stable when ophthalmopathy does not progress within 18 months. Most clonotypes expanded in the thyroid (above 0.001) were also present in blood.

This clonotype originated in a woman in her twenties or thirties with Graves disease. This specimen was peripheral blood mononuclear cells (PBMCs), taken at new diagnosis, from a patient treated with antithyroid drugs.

The CDR3 spells CASSEAQDTSGTDTQYF. CDR3 DNA sequence: TGTGCCAGCAGTGAAGCGCAGGACACCTCAGGCACAGATACGCAGTATTTT. The V call is TRBV2, the J call TRBJ2-3, with D maybe TRBD1 (5 bases). V was clipped by 0 bases and J by 1 base, with 14 bases between them. The CDR3 spans 17 residues. Germline V lookup: CDR1 SNHLY, CDR2 FYNNEI.